The 9 T cell receptor beta chains presented below share a single source sample, sequenced in a study of T cells in Graves' hyperthyroidism and ophthalmopathy. Amplification of TCR beta CDR3 regions was performed using RNA transcripts as template. The HTBI primer set served for first-round RT-PCR of the TCR CDR3. From the multiplex PCR reads, TCRdb called clonotypes with MiXCR, one entry per CDR3 protein. The data contain about 340,000 distinct CDR3 sequences, roughly 18% of them singletons. The sequenced sample was blood. The receptors here all came from a woman between 50 and 59 years old with Graves' hyperthyroidism.

V and J are TRBV3-1 and TRBJ1-5, with a tentative D call TRBD1 (6 bases). Deletions cut 4 bases from V and 8 bases from J, with 21 bases between. The CDR3 is made up of 16 amino acids. From germline, CDR1 is LGHDT and CDR2 YNNKEL (reference sequence). Here the CDR3 reads CASSRGSGAYTEPQHF. Here the CDR3 DNA reads TGTGCCAGCAGCCGAGGGTCGGGGGCTTATACCGAGCCCCAGCATTTT.

This clonotype has at least ten counts. The V and J genes are TRBV6-1 and TRBJ1-1; a weak D match, TRBD1 (6 bases). V was pared by 7 bases and J by 4 bases, with 13 bases between. The CDR3 sequence is 13 residues long. Germline V gives CDR1 MNHNS, CDR2 SASEGT. CDR3 sequence (DNA): TGTGCCAGCATATTTACAGGGAGCACTGAAGCTTTCTTT. It codes for CASIFTGSTEAFF.

This chain connects TRBV4-2 to TRBJ2-2, with 8 bases that match TRBD1. This CDR3 is 16 amino acids long. Germline V gene lookup returns CDR1 LGHNA and CDR2 YNFKEQ. V shed 5 bases, J shed 4 bases, and the junction held 9 bases outside the gene matches. The CDR3 is CASSAQLTGGTGELFF. The CDR3 DNA reads as TGTGCCAGCAGCGCCCAACTAACAGGGGGCACCGGGGAGCTGTTTTTT.

This clonotype occurred many times. The gene calls are TRBV27 and TRBJ2-5; D is possibly TRBD2 (5 bases). The V end lost 0 bases, the J end lost 1 base, and 6 bases lay between the germline ends. CDR3 size: 14 residues. The germline gives CDR1 MNHEY, CDR2 SMNVEV (reference sequence). The CDR3 loop is CASSLSAAQETQYF. DNA for the CDR3: TGTGCCAGCAGTTTATCAGCGGCCCAAGAGACCCAGTACTTC.

A few counts support this clonotype. The chain carries TRBV7-9 and TRBJ2-7; D tentatively fits TRBD1 or TRBD2 (5 bases each). Trimming removed 5 bases at V and 4 bases at J, with 15 bases between. CDR3 length: 14 residues. CDR1 and CDR2 from the germline V gene are SEHNR and FQNEAQ (reference sequence). CDR3 protein: CASSLGTVHYEQYV. CDR3 DNA: TGTGCCAGCAGCCTAGGGACCGTACATTACGAGCAGTACGTC.

There are many counts of this clonotype. The chain carries TRBV3-1 and TRBJ1-1; 10 bases are shared with TRBD1. This CDR3 is built from 15 residues. Germline CDR1 reads LGHDT; CDR2 reads YNNKEL (reference sequence). V shed 1 base, J shed 1 base, and the junction held 0 bases outside the gene matches. CDR3 nucleotide sequence: TGTGCCAGCAGCCAAGGGGACAGGGGGAACACTGAAGCTTTCTTT. Its protein product is CASSQGDRGNTEAFF.

This clonotype was counted ten times or more. CDR3 sequence (DNA): TGTGCCAGCAGTTTCTATCGGCACAATGAGCAGTTCTTC. The encoded protein is CASSFYRHNEQFF. The chain uses TRBV12-3 or TRBV12-4 and TRBJ2-1; the D is unclear. Between the trimmed V and J ends, which lost 3 bases and 5 bases, there was a span of 8 bases. This CDR3 is 13 amino acids long.

The sample holds a few counts of this clonotype. The V call is TRBV7-9, the J call TRBJ2-7, with D possibly matching TRBD2 (6 bases). Trimming took 7 bases from V and 7 from J, leaving 14 bases between them. There are 12 residues in the CDR3. Germline loops: CDR1 SEHNR, CDR2 FQNEAQ (reference sequence). CDR3 bases: TGTGCCAGCACTTCACCGGGGGTTGAGCAGTACGTC. This translates into CASTSPGVEQYV.

This clonotype has just a few counts. A read error may explain this, as a much larger clone is one base away. This chain connects TRBV3-1 to TRBJ1-1, with 7 positions matching TRBD1. The J segment lost 8 bases and the V segment lost 0 bases, leaving 6 bases of the junction unmatched. The CDR3 covers 14 residues. The germline V gene has CDR1 LGHDT and CDR2 YNNKEL (reference sequence). This CDR3 reads CASSQEERGLEAFF. Written as DNA, the CDR3 is TGTGCCAGCAGCCAAGAGGAGAGGGGGCTGGAAGCTTTCTTT.